Listed below are T cell receptor beta chains from one sample, sequenced in a study of long-term antiretroviral therapy in people with HIV. Using immunoSEQ multiplex PCR, the repertoire was profiled, and TCRdb retains in-frame clones only, with some absent. The sample consists of roughly 30,000 clones, about 86% of them appearing once. The source material was unsorted PBMCs, sampled 0.8 years after starting antiretroviral therapy. The source is a woman in her 30s with HIV. The CDR3 runs from the conserved cysteine through the conserved F or W. D genes are given only for firm matches. The size field is filled for only some rows; it gives once, few, many or a size class.

DNA: TGTGCCAGCAGCAGGGAGAGTGGCTATCGCTACACCTTC; CDR3: CASSRESGYRYTF; D: -; J: TRBJ1-2; V: TRBV6-5; size: once
DNA: TGCGCCAGCAGCTTGGTGGTAGGCACAGATACGCAGTATTTT; CDR3: CASSLVVGTDTQYF; D: -; J: TRBJ2-3; V: TRBV5-1; size: -
DNA: TGTGCCAGCAGTGAAGTTTTGGCGGACAGGGGTTCACCCCTCCACTTT; CDR3: CASSEVLADRGSPLHF; D: TRBD1; J: TRBJ1-6; V: TRBV6-1; size: -
DNA: TGCGCCAGCAGCGTCCGGGGAGGGGAAACGGCTTTCTTT; CDR3: CASSVRGGETAFF; D: -; J: TRBJ1-1; V: TRBV5-1; size: -
DNA: TGTGCCAGCAACATCGGACAGGGGTTGACTGAAGCTTTCTTT; CDR3: CASNIGQGLTEAFF; D: TRBD1; J: TRBJ1-1; V: TRBV6-5; size: -
DNA: TGTGCCAGCAGATTAACTAGCGGGGTTAAAGGCGGGGAGCTGTTTTTT; CDR3: CASRLTSGVKGGELFF; D: TRBD2; J: TRBJ2-2; V: TRBV7-3; size: -
DNA: TGTGCCAGCAGCCCCTCGGGGGGAACGAACACCGGGGAGCTGTTTTTT; CDR3: CASSPSGGTNTGELFF; D: TRBD2; J: TRBJ2-2; V: TRBV5-6; size: -
DNA: TGTGCCAGCAGCTTAGCGAAGGCCGCCGGGCTGTTTTTT; CDR3: CASSLAKAAGLFF; D: -; J: TRBJ1-4; V: TRBV7-8; size: -
DNA: TGTGCCCTAAACACCGGGACAATCAATTCACCCCTCCACTTT; CDR3: CALNTGTINSPLHF; D: -; J: TRBJ1-6; V: TRBV30; size: -
DNA: TGTGCCAGCAGCCTTCTCGGGTACAATGAGCAGTTCTTC; CDR3: CASSLLGYNEQFF; D: -; J: TRBJ2-1; V: TRBV6-6; size: -
DNA: TGTGCCAGCAGCTCGACAGGGAGCAATCAGCCCCAGCATTTT; CDR3: CASSSTGSNQPQHF; D: TRBD1; J: TRBJ1-5; V: TRBV11-2; size: -
DNA: TGCGCCAGCAGCTTGGCTTCCGTGGCGGTAAGCACAGATACGCAGTATTTT; CDR3: CASSLASVAVSTDTQYF; D: -; J: TRBJ2-3; V: TRBV5-1; size: -
DNA: TGTGCCTGGAGCCCCGCGTCCTGGACTAGCGTGGCAGATACGCAGTATTTT; CDR3: CAWSPASWTSVADTQYF; D: TRBD2; J: TRBJ2-3; V: TRBV30; size: -
DNA: TGTGCTAGTGACTCGGTCGGGCGGGCTAGCCCGAACACCGGGGAGCTGTTTTTT; CDR3: CASDSVGRASPNTGELFF; D: -; J: TRBJ2-2; V: TRBV12-5; size: -
DNA: TGTGCCAGCAGCCCAGAAGCAGGGGGGCCTAGGAACACTGAAGCTTTCTTT; CDR3: CASSPEAGGPRNTEAFF; D: TRBD1; J: TRBJ1-1; V: TRBV9; size: -
DNA: TGTGCCAGCAGTGATTCCGGCAGGGCGGGGAATGAGCAGTTCTTC; CDR3: CASSDSGRAGNEQFF; D: -; J: TRBJ2-1; V: TRBV6-1; size: -
DNA: TGCGCCAGCAGTGGTAGCGGGGGGGTCACCGGGGAGCTGTTTTTT; CDR3: CASSGSGGVTGELFF; D: TRBD2; J: TRBJ2-2; V: TRBV10-2; size: -
DNA: TGTGCCAGCAGCTTAGTAGTTGCGGCGGGGGCCTACAATGAGCAGTTCTTC; CDR3: CASSLVVAAGAYNEQFF; D: TRBD2; J: TRBJ2-1; V: TRBV11-2; size: once
DNA: TGTGCCAGCAGGCCTCCGACAGGAACAGATACGCAGTATTTT; CDR3: CASRPPTGTDTQYF; D: -; J: TRBJ2-3; V: TRBV6-6; size: -
DNA: TGTGCCAGTAAAGACGGGACCTCTGGAAACACCATATATTTT; CDR3: CASKDGTSGNTIYF; D: -; J: TRBJ1-3; V: TRBV19; size: -
DNA: TGTGCCAGCAGCTTGCAGCTTAACTATGGCTACACCTTC; CDR3: CASSLQLNYGYTF; D: -; J: TRBJ1-2; V: TRBV5-6; size: -
DNA: TGTGCCAGCAGCCAAGATACAGGGAATACCGGGGAGCTGTTTTTT; CDR3: CASSQDTGNTGELFF; D: -; J: TRBJ2-2; V: TRBV4-2; size: -
DNA: TGTGCCAGCCAGGACAACTCCTATAATTCACCCCTCCACTTT; CDR3: CASQDNSYNSPLHF; D: -; J: TRBJ1-6; V: TRBV13; size: -
DNA: TGTGCAAGTCGCTTAGGAGGCGAGGATAAGCCCCAGCATTTT; CDR3: CASRLGGEDKPQHF; D: -; J: TRBJ1-5; V: TRBV12-2; size: once
DNA: TGCAGCGTTGAAGCTACCAACTCAGGGAGGGGGTCTGGTGGCTACACCTTC; CDR3: CSVEATNSGRGSGGYTF; D: -; J: TRBJ1-2; V: TRBV29-1; size: -
DNA: TGTGCCAGCTCCCCTGAGGGCGTGGCAGGGCATGGCTACACCTTC; CDR3: CASSPEGVAGHGYTF; D: -; J: TRBJ1-2; V: TRBV18; size: few
DNA: TGTGCCAGCATCCTTCACGAGACAGGGTCATATGGCTACACCTTC; CDR3: CASILHETGSYGYTF; D: TRBD1; J: TRBJ1-2; V: TRBV6-1; size: -
DNA: TGTGCCACCAGCACCCCAGGGCCACCTGTCTATGGCTACACCTTC; CDR3: CATSTPGPPVYGYTF; D: -; J: TRBJ1-2; V: TRBV15; size: -
DNA: TGTGCCAGCAGTGAAGTACGGACAGGCTACACCTTC; CDR3: CASSEVRTGYTF; D: -; J: TRBJ1-2; V: TRBV6-1; size: -
DNA: TGTGCCATTGGACAGGGGGCCATGCATAGCACAGATACGCAGTATTTT; CDR3: CAIGQGAMHSTDTQYF; D: TRBD1; J: TRBJ2-3; V: TRBV15; size: -
DNA: TGTGCTAGTGGACCGGGGACAGGGATCTACAATGAGCAGTTCTTC; CDR3: CASGPGTGIYNEQFF; D: TRBD1; J: TRBJ2-1; V: TRBV12-5; size: -
DNA: TGTGCCAGCAGTTACTCGGTGGGGGAGGGGACCCAGTACTTC; CDR3: CASSYSVGEGTQYF; D: TRBD2; J: TRBJ2-5; V: TRBV6-5; size: -
DNA: TGTGCCTCGGGGACGGAGAGCAATCAGCCCCAGCATTTT; CDR3: CASGTESNQPQHF; D: -; J: TRBJ1-5; V: TRBV6-1; size: -
DNA: TGTGCCAGCAGTTACTCGGACAGGGGCACTGAAGCTTTCTTT; CDR3: CASSYSDRGTEAFF; D: TRBD1; J: TRBJ1-1; V: TRBV11-1; size: -
DNA: TGTGCCAGCAGCGTAGGGTCCGCCGATGGCTACACCTTC; CDR3: CASSVGSADGYTF; D: -; J: TRBJ1-2; V: TRBV9; size: -
DNA: TGTGCCAGCAGTTACGGACCCAACAGTGAAAAACTGTTTTTT; CDR3: CASSYGPNSEKLFF; D: -; J: TRBJ1-4; V: TRBV6-5; size: -
DNA: TGTGCCACCGGGACGACCACAGATACGCAGTATTTT; CDR3: CATGTTTDTQYF; D: -; J: TRBJ2-3; V: TRBV6-5; size: -
DNA: TGTGCCAGCAGCCAAGACCTCGCAGTAAACTATGGCTACACCTTC; CDR3: CASSQDLAVNYGYTF; D: -; J: TRBJ1-2; V: TRBV4-2; size: once
DNA: TGTGCCTGGAGTAGTGTATACCCCCAGGCCGGGGAGCTGTTTTTT; CDR3: CAWSSVYPQAGELFF; D: -; J: TRBJ2-2; V: TRBV30; size: -
DNA: TGTGCCAGCAGTCAGACAACGAACACCGGGGAGCTGTTTTTT; CDR3: CASSQTTNTGELFF; D: -; J: TRBJ2-2; V: TRBV6-4; size: -
DNA: TGTGCCAGCAGTGAAGCCAGGGGGGGGTTACGGGAAAAACTGTTTTTT; CDR3: CASSEARGGLREKLFF; D: TRBD1; J: TRBJ1-4; V: TRBV6-1; size: -
DNA: TGTGCTAGTGGTTCTGGCCCTCTTACTAACTATGGCTACACCTTC; CDR3: CASGSGPLTNYGYTF; D: -; J: TRBJ1-2; V: TRBV12-5; size: -